The following is a T cell receptor beta chain sequence with its context. The sample belongs to a study of cytomegalovirus exposure and HLA in healthy donors. Germline V CDR1 and CDR2: KGHSH, LQKENI. Trimming removed 2 bases from V and 3 bases from J, with 14 bases in between. This CDR3 region has 16 residues. This PCR relied on a set of 60 Vbeta primers and 13 Jbeta primers. The method was immunoSEQ multiplex PCR; TCRdb's version includes in-frame clones alone and lacks a portion of them. The sample includes more than 90,000 clones, about 76% seen only once; the top ten take roughly 4%. This receptor was taken from a woman aged 70-85 years in good health and CMV-seropositive. The chain links TRBV18 to TRBJ1-5; D is uncertain. The sequenced material came from PBMCs. In DNA, the CDR3 is TGTGCCAGCTCACCATACCAGGTCACCATCAATCAGCCCCAGCATTTT. Amino acid sequence: CASSPYQVTINQPQHF.